A selection of T cell receptor beta chains follows, all from one sample in a study of OX40 agonist ivuxolimab in advanced cancers. TCRdb's copy holds only in-frame clones and misses some; the assay was immunoSEQ multiplex PCR. The sample yields 65,000 or so clones, roughly 80% seen once. The sample was CD4+ or CD8+ T cells sorted from blood, taken in a trial of the OX40 agonist ivuxolimab. The receptors here all came from an adult with an advanced solid tumor such as melanoma, head and neck, liver or kidney cancer. The CDR3 runs from the conserved cysteine through the conserved F or W. D genes are given only for firm matches. Only some rows state a clone size, as once, few, many or a class for expanded clones.

cdr3_aa	cdr3_nt	j_call	clone_size	d_call	v_call
CASSHTSGTAYEQYF	TGTGCCAGCAGCCATACTAGCGGGACAGCCTACGAGCAGTACTTC	TRBJ2-7	once	TRBD2	TRBV6-1
CASSPLWASGRLVYEQYF	TGTGCCAGCTCCCCCCTTTGGGCTAGCGGTCGTCTGGTGTACGAGCAGTACTTC	TRBJ2-7	-	TRBD2	TRBV7-9
CASSFRLDTQYF	TGTGCCAGCAGCTTTAGACTAGATACGCAGTATTTT	TRBJ2-3	-	-	TRBV7-2
CASSFGGSVDEQYF	TGTGCCAGCAGCTTTGGGGGGTCGGTCGACGAGCAGTACTTC	TRBJ2-7	-	-	TRBV7-9
CASSQSGGRFREQYF	TGTGCCAGCAGCCAATCTGGGGGCCGTTTCCGCGAGCAGTACTTC	TRBJ2-7	few	-	TRBV14
CASSYTVETAKNIQYF	TGTGCCAGCAGTTACACGGTGGAAACTGCCAAAAACATTCAGTACTTC	TRBJ2-4	-	-	TRBV6-6
CASSPTGTTYEQYF	TGCGCCAGCAGCCCGACCGGGACAACCTACGAGCAGTACTTC	TRBJ2-7	-	-	TRBV5-1
CASSVEVGVGTGELFF	TGCGCCAGCAGCGTCGAGGTGGGAGTAGGGACCGGGGAGCTGTTTTTT	TRBJ2-2	-	-	TRBV4-1
CASSSGLAGIFPETQYF	TGTGCCAGCAGCTCGGGACTAGCGGGAATATTCCCAGAGACCCAGTACTTC	TRBJ2-5	-	TRBD2	TRBV5-5
CASSGVGRSTDTQYF	TGCGCCAGCAGTGGAGTAGGGAGGAGTACAGATACGCAGTATTTT	TRBJ2-3	-	-	TRBV10-1
CASSKNQGAEQFF	TGTGCCAGTAGTAAAAATCAGGGGGCGGAGCAGTTCTTC	TRBJ2-1	-	TRBD1	TRBV19
CASSPRTGVGADTQYF	TGTGCCAGCAGCCCCCGGACAGGGGTAGGGGCAGATACGCAGTATTTT	TRBJ2-3	-	TRBD1	TRBV5-4
CASSISGYTEAFF	TGTGCCAGCAGCATAAGTGGGTACACTGAAGCTTTCTTT	TRBJ1-1	few	-	TRBV27
CASSVSGGQNTGELFF	TGCGCCAGCAGCGTTAGCGGGGGCCAGAACACCGGGGAGCTGTTTTTT	TRBJ2-2	-	TRBD2	TRBV5-1
CASSIFGREYNEQFF	TGTGCCAGTAGTATATTTGGCAGAGAGTACAATGAGCAGTTCTTC	TRBJ2-1	-	-	TRBV19
CASSSNRGRSETQYF	TGTGCCAGCAGCTCAAACAGGGGGCGGTCTGAGACCCAGTACTTC	TRBJ2-5	-	TRBD1	TRBV5-4
CASSLGTSGRNEQFF	TGTGCCAGCAGCTTAGGGACTAGCGGGAGAAATGAGCAGTTCTTC	TRBJ2-1	-	TRBD2	TRBV7-9
CASSFGYAGLAAYEQYF	TGTGCCAGCAGCTTTGGCTACGCCGGACTAGCAGCCTACGAGCAGTACTTC	TRBJ2-7	few	TRBD2	TRBV7-2
CASSDWLGGYEQYF	TGTGCCAGCAGTGATTGGCTAGGGGGATACGAGCAGTACTTC	TRBJ2-7	once	-	TRBV2
CASSQGPLNPASGRKSGELFF	TGCGCCAGCAGCCAAGGGCCACTGAACCCTGCTAGCGGGAGAAAGTCCGGGGAGCTGTTTTTT	TRBJ2-2	-	TRBD2	TRBV4-1
CASSLEGQGYNEQFF	TGCGCCAGCAGCTTGGAGGGACAGGGCTACAATGAGCAGTTCTTC	TRBJ2-1	-	TRBD1	TRBV5-1
CASSRDRGYEQYF	TGTGCCAGCTCAAGAGATCGGGGCTACGAGCAGTACTTC	TRBJ2-7	-	-	TRBV6-5
CASSYGHGQPQHF	TGTGCCAGCAGTTATGGGCATGGGCAGCCCCAGCATTTT	TRBJ1-5	-	-	TRBV27
CAWSLTGLGNTIYF	TGTGCCTGGAGCTTGACAGGGCTTGGAAACACCATATATTTT	TRBJ1-3	once	TRBD1	TRBV30
CASSYGLAGAFYNEQFF	TGTGCCAGCAGCTACGGACTAGCGGGAGCCTTTTACAATGAGCAGTTCTTC	TRBJ2-1	-	TRBD2	TRBV11-2
CAWIRGGFMNTEAFF	TGTGCCTGGATAAGAGGCGGCTTCATGAACACTGAAGCTTTCTTT	TRBJ1-1	-	-	TRBV30
CASSLGGLSGAETQYF	TGTGCCAGCAGCTTGGGAGGACTATCGGGAGCGGAGACCCAGTACTTC	TRBJ2-5	once	-	TRBV5-4
CASSLSIGEKLFF	TGCGCCAGCAGCTTGTCTATAGGGGAAAAACTGTTTTTT	TRBJ1-4	-	-	TRBV5-1
CASSMRGTDTQYF	TGTGCCAGTAGTATGAGGGGCACAGATACGCAGTATTTT	TRBJ2-3	-	-	TRBV19
CAWSKQGVGEAFF	TGTGCCTGGAGTAAACAGGGGGTGGGGGAAGCTTTCTTT	TRBJ1-1	-	TRBD1	TRBV30
CASSATALSEAFF	TGTGCCAGTAGTGCCACCGCATTAAGTGAAGCTTTCTTT	TRBJ1-1	-	-	TRBV19
CASSIWTGGNSPLHF	TGTGCCAGTAGTATTTGGACAGGGGGCAATTCACCCCTCCACTTT	TRBJ1-6	-	TRBD1	TRBV19
CASSRGQASLQYF	TGCGCCAGCAGCCGCGGACAGGCGTCGCTCCAGTACTTC	TRBJ2-7	-	TRBD1	TRBV5-1
CASRGLTEFSTDTQYF	TGTGCCAGCAGAGGCCTGACAGAGTTTAGCACAGATACGCAGTATTTT	TRBJ2-3	-	-	TRBV7-8
CASSLVRGSSYEQYF	TGTGCCAGCAGCTTAGTTAGAGGAAGCTCCTACGAGCAGTACTTC	TRBJ2-7	-	-	TRBV7-9
CASCLVLTYNEQFF	TGTGCCAGCTGTCTAGTCTTAACCTACAATGAGCAGTTCTTC	TRBJ2-1	-	-	TRBV6-6
CASSPLGGTGNTIYF	TGTGCCAGCAGTCCCTTAGGGGGGACTGGAAACACCATATATTTT	TRBJ1-3	-	-	TRBV28
CASSVEASGVNTGELFF	TGTGCCAGCAGCGTAGAAGCTAGCGGGGTTAACACCGGGGAGCTGTTTTTT	TRBJ2-2	-	TRBD2	TRBV9
CASSARGKTQYF	TGTGCCAGCAGCGCCAGGGGGAAGACCCAGTACTTC	TRBJ2-5	-	TRBD1	TRBV7-9
CATSPRADTGELFF	TGTGCCACTAGCCCGCGGGCCGACACCGGGGAGCTGTTTTTT	TRBJ2-2	-	-	TRBV6-4